One sample yielded the 26 T cell receptor beta chains listed below, sequenced in a study of blood T cell repertoires in COVID-19. The assay was immunoSEQ multiplex PCR, and TCRdb's table has in-frame clones only and misses some. The sample records approximately 250,000 clones, 75% to 90% being singletons. The specimen sequenced was PBMCs or T cells enriched from blood (not recorded which). These receptors were collected from a woman aged 30 to 39 with acute COVID-19.

This rearrangement joins TRBV6-5 to TRBJ1-5; 7 nucleotides match TRBD1. CDR1 is MNHEY and CDR2 is SVGAGI in the germline V gene. The CDR3 is made up of 15 amino acids. V shed 5 bases, J shed 4 bases, and the junction held 8 bases outside the gene matches. CDR3 bases: TGTGCCAGCAGTAGCGCCGAGGGGGCAAATCAGCCCCAGCATTTT. Amino acid sequence: CASSSAEGANQPQHF.

The CDR3 nucleotides read TGTGCCAGCAGCTTAAACCAGGGTCGGACTGAAGCTTTCTTT. Protein sequence: CASSLNQGRTEAFF. This chain connects TRBV7-8 to TRBJ1-1; tentative D call: TRBD1 (5 bases). Per the germline V gene, CDR1 is SGHVS and CDR2 is FQNEAQ. The CDR3 contains 14 residues. Between the trimmed V and J ends, which lost 2 bases and 5 bases, there was a span of 12 bases.

V and J are TRBV19 and TRBJ2-3; TRBD2 agrees at 9 bases. After removal of 3 bases from V and 0 bases from J, the junction contained 7 bases not matched to a gene. In germline, CDR1 is LNHDA, CDR2 SQIVND (reference sequence). The CDR3 sequence is 17 residues long. The CDR3 coding sequence is TGTGCCAGTAGTATGCCTAGCGGGACTTCTAGCACAGATACGCAGTATTTT. It specifies CASSMPSGTSSTDTQYF.

The chain is built from TRBV4-2 and TRBJ2-7, with 10 bases lining up with TRBD2. Per germline, CDR1 LGHNA and CDR2 YNFKEQ. The CDR3 covers 15 residues. The V segment lost 2 bases and the J segment 5 bases; nucleotides outside the gene matches: 6. The CDR3 DNA sequence: TGTGCCAGCAGCCAAAAAGCGGGAGGGCAGAACGAGCAGTACTTC. It codes for CASSQKAGGQNEQYF.

The chain uses TRBV5-1 and TRBJ2-7; weak D call: TRBD1 (6 bases). V was cut by 0 bases and J by 3 bases, with 7 bases left in between. The CDR3 sequence is 13 residues long. Germline CDR1 reads SGHRS; CDR2 reads YFSETQ. This CDR3 is CASSLDRVYEQYF. The CDR3 DNA is TGCGCCAGCAGCTTGGACAGGGTCTACGAGCAGTACTTC.

This chain uses TRBV14 with TRBJ2-1; no clear D. Germline V lookup: CDR1 SGHDN, CDR2 FVKESK. The CDR3 covers 13 residues. V was clipped by 2 bases and J by 9 bases, with 11 bases between them. CDR3 protein: CASSQRARSEQFF. The DNA of the CDR3 is TGTGCCAGCAGCCAACGAGCTAGAAGTGAGCAGTTCTTC.

As regards this clone: The same CDR3 arises from other DNA sequences in this sample as well. This sequence joins TRBV3-1 (or the pseudogene TRBV3-2) and TRBJ2-7, with 7 bases lining up with TRBD1. The CDR3 extends over 12 amino acids. With 0 bases clipped from V and 13 bases from J, the junction kept 6 bases outside the gene matches. Germline V CDR1 and CDR2: LGHDT, YNNKEL (reference sequence). DNA of the CDR3: TGTGCCAGCAGCCAAGATCAGGGGGTGCAATACTTC. Translated: CASSQDQGVQYF.

This clone has a single count. The genes are TRBV19 and TRBJ2-7; 7 bases line up with TRBD1. CDR1 LNHDA and CDR2 SQIVND come from the germline V gene (reference sequence). The CDR3 has 15 residues. Losses at the gene ends were 5 bases for V and 2 bases for J; bases not matched to a gene: 9. In nucleotides, the CDR3 is TGTGCCAGTAGTGGAATAGGGACAGCTCCCTACGAGCAGTACTTC. This gives the protein CASSGIGTAPYEQYF. Supplemented by reference TRBV19 and TRBJ2-7, the full variable domain reads DGGITQSPKYLFRKEGQNVTLSCEQNLNHDAMYWYRQDPGQGLRLIYYSQIVNDFQKGDIAEGYSVSREKKESFPLTVTSAQKNPTAFYLCASSGIGTAPYEQYFGPGTRLTVT.

The genes are TRBV28 and TRBJ1-2; tentatively, D is TRBD1 (5 bases). The V end was cut by 4 bases, the J end by 6 bases, with 15 bases between. This CDR3 spans 14 amino acids. The germline CDR1 and CDR2 sequences are MDHEN and SYDVKM. The CDR3 region is CASSSPQGYNGYTF. The CDR3 DNA follows: TGTGCCAGCAGTTCCCCCCAGGGTTACAATGGCTACACCTTC.

The chain couples TRBV2 to TRBJ1-5; 7 bases are a match to TRBD1. This CDR3 region has 17 residues. Germline V gives CDR1 SNHLY, CDR2 FYNNEI. V shed 2 bases and J 3 bases; nucleotides not matched to a gene: 10. CDR3 nucleotides: TGTGCCAGCAGTGAATCTTCTGGACAGGCTAACAATCAGCCCCAGCATTTT. Protein: CASSESSGQANNQPQHF.

This chain links TRBV28 with TRBJ1-1; D remains ambiguous. Trimming stripped 2 bases from V and 7 bases from J, with 5 bases between. Germline V gene data show CDR1 as MDHEN and CDR2 as SYDVKM. The CDR3 length is 11 residues. CDR3 residues: CASSLRFEAFF. The CDR3, as DNA: TGTGCCAGCAGTTTACGGTTTGAAGCTTTCTTT.

This clone was observed a handful of times. The V call is TRBV7-2, the J call TRBJ2-6, with TRBD1 matching over 7 bases. The junction had 4 bases not matched to a gene; V was cut back by 5 bases and J by 3 bases. Germline CDR1 is SGHTA and CDR2 is FQGNSA. The CDR3 sequence is 15 residues long. The CDR3 loop reads CASSPQGLGANVLTF. The CDR3 nucleotides are TGTGCCAGCAGCCCACAGGGGCTTGGGGCCAACGTCCTGACTTTC. Full variable domain (missing parts from reference TRBV7-2 and TRBJ2-6): GAGVSQSPSNKVTEKGKDVELRCDPISGHTALYWYRQSLGQGLEFLIYFQGNSAPDKSGLPSDRFSAERTGGSVSTLTIQRTQQEDSAVYLCASSPQGLGANVLTFGAGSRLTVL.

V usage is TRBV4-2 and J usage is TRBJ2-1; TRBD2 aligns across 11 bases. CDR1 and CDR2 from the germline V gene are LGHNA and YNFKEQ. The CDR3 has 16 amino acids. V lost 1 base, J lost 7 bases, and 6 bases stayed unmatched. CDR3 nucleotide sequence: TGTGCCAGCAGCCAAGCAGGGGCTAGCGGGAGGAATGAGCAGTTCTTC. Translating it yields CASSQAGASGRNEQFF.

V and J are TRBV19 and TRBJ2-5; 9 nucleotides match TRBD1. Looked up from germline, CDR1 is LNHDA and CDR2 is SQIVND (reference sequence). Trimming took 3 bases from V and 5 from J; bases not matched to a gene: 4. CDR3 size: 14 residues. The CDR3, as DNA: TGTGCCAGTAGTATCGGGACAGGGTATGAGACCCAGTACTTC. This gives the protein CASSIGTGYETQYF.

The rearrangement links TRBV27 to TRBJ1-1, with unresolved D. CDR3 length: 15 amino acids. The germline CDR1 and CDR2 sequences are MNHEY and SMNVEV (reference sequence). The germline V and J ends were trimmed by 3 bases and 4 bases, with 15 bases remaining between them. The CDR3 DNA sequence: TGTGCCAGCAGTTTTGACCCCTCCCGGGGCACTGAAGCTTTCTTT. It specifies CASSFDPSRGTEAFF.

This sequence joins TRBV18 and TRBJ2-2; 8 bases match TRBD2. Germline V gene lookup returns CDR1 KGHSH and CDR2 LQKENI. The CDR3 runs 17 residues. Trimming cost V 3 bases and J 2 bases; bases outside gene matches: 8. In DNA form, the CDR3 reads TGTGCCAGCTCACCGGTTGTAGCGGGACAAAACACCGGGGAGCTGTTTTTT. Translation gives CASSPVVAGQNTGELFF.

This clone was found a few times. V usage is TRBV12-5 and J usage is TRBJ2-1, with D unclear. The CDR3 has 16 amino acids. Trimming took off 1 base at V and 6 bases at J, with 16 bases between the two ends. The germline V gene has CDR1 LGHNT and CDR2 FRNRAP. The CDR3 DNA reads as TGTGCTAGTGGTTTGGCCTCAGTTGGGCTGGGCAATGAGCAGTTCTTC. Protein sequence: CASGLASVGLGNEQFF.

The chain uses TRBV4-3 and TRBJ1-2; the D gene is possibly TRBD1 (5 bases). V lost 4 bases to trimming and J lost 7 bases, with 25 bases between them. CDR1 and CDR2 (germline): LGHNA, YSLEER. This CDR3 region has 17 residues. CDR3 amino acids: CASSPRLVNTGEPGYTF. In nucleotides, the CDR3 is TGCGCCAGCAGCCCAAGATTAGTAAATACGGGGGAACCTGGCTACACCTTC.

The gene calls are TRBV7-2 and TRBJ1-6, with 9 bases identical to TRBD1. V lost 3 bases to trimming and J lost 5 bases; unmatched junction nucleotides: 5. Germline V gene lookup returns CDR1 SGHTA and CDR2 FQGNSA. The CDR3 extends over 16 amino acids. Here the CDR3 reads CASSFAGQGNNSPLHF. The CDR3, as DNA: TGTGCCAGCAGCTTCGCCGGACAGGGGAATAATTCACCCCTCCACTTT.

The chain is built from TRBV28 and TRBJ2-7, with unresolved D. Germline assignment: CDR1 MDHEN and CDR2 SYDVKM. This CDR3 is 17 amino acids long. Trimming removed 3 bases from V and 0 bases from J, with 18 bases in between. CDR3 sequence (DNA): TGTGCCAGCAGTTTTAAGATCCGGTCCTTACTCTCCTACGAGCAGTACTTC. The encoded protein is CASSFKIRSLLSYEQYF.

The chain is built from TRBV27 and TRBJ1-2; weak D call: TRBD1 (5 bases). The CDR3 is 14 residues long. Per the germline V gene, CDR1 is MNHEY and CDR2 is SMNVEV (reference sequence). The germline V and J ends were trimmed by 0 bases and 2 bases, with 7 bases remaining between them. For the CDR3, the DNA is TGTGCCAGCAGTTTATCGGGGGGAAACTATGGCTACACCTTC. Its protein product is CASSLSGGNYGYTF.

The chain joins TRBV3-1 (or the pseudogene TRBV3-2) to TRBJ2-3; 7 bases line up with TRBD2. The CDR3 contains 15 residues. The trim removed 6 bases at V and 12 bases at J, leaving 18 bases unmatched. Germline CDR1 and CDR2: LGHDT and YNNKEL (reference sequence). The DNA for the CDR3 is TGTGCCAGCAGGTATCTAGCGGAATCCACCTCTCCACAGTATTTT. This translates into CASRYLAESTSPQYF.

The chain combines TRBV21-1 with TRBJ2-3; TRBD1 is the table's D call, not checked against the DNA. TRBV21-1 has pseudogene status. The CDR3 spans 15 residues. The CDR3 sequence is CASSCTDRLTDTQYF. Written as DNA, the CDR3 is TGTGCCAGCAGCTGCACGGACAGGCTAACAGATACGCAGTATTTT.

The chain is built from TRBV9 and TRBJ2-5, with D possibly being TRBD2 (5 bases). Trimming removed 2 bases at V and 1 base at J, with 6 bases between. This CDR3 has 13 amino acids. Germline V gene data show CDR1 as SGDLS and CDR2 as YYNGEE. CDR3 sequence reads: CASSVSGQETQYF. DNA for the CDR3: TGTGCCAGCAGCGTCAGCGGCCAAGAGACCCAGTACTTC.

J is TRBJ2-2 and V is TRBV19, with 9 bases that match TRBD2. In germline, CDR1 is LNHDA, CDR2 SQIVND (reference sequence). V gave up 3 bases and J gave up 6 bases; unmatched junction bases: 8. The CDR3 has 16 amino acids. CDR3 nucleotides: TGTGCCAGTAGTATGGTAGCGGGAGACGTCGCCGGGGAGCTGTTTTTT. The encoded protein is CASSMVAGDVAGELFF.

The CDR3 DNA reads TGCGCCAGCAGCCAGGAAAGACTAGCCTTTATTGTGAGGACCTACAATGAGCAGTTCTTC. It yields the protein CASSQERLAFIVRTYNEQFF. This chain uses TRBV4-3 with TRBJ2-1; 7 positions agree with TRBD2. CDR1 is LGHNA, CDR2 YSLEER, per germline. The CDR3 is 20 amino acids. J gave up 2 bases and V 3 bases, and 19 bases lay outside the gene matches.